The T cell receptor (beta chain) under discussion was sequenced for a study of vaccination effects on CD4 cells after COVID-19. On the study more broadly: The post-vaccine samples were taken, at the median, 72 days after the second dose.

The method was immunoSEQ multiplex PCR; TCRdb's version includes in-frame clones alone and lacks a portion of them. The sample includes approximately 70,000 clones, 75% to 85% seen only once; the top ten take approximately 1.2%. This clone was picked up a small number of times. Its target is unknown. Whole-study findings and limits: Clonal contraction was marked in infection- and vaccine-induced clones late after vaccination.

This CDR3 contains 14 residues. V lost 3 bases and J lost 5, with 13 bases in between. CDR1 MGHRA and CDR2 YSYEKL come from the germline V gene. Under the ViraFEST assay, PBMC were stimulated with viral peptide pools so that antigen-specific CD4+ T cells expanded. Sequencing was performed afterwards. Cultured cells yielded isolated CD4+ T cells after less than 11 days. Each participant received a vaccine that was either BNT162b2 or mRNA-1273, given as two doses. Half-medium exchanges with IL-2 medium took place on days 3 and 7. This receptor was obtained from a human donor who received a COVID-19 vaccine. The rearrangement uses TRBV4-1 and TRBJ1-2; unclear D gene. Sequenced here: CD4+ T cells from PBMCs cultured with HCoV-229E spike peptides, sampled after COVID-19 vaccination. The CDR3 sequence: CASSQGGQLYGYTF. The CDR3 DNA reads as TGCGCCAGCAGCCAGGGAGGGCAGCTGTATGGCTACACCTTC.